Given below is one TCR beta chain in context. Assay: immunoSEQ multiplex PCR; the TCRdb copy retains only in-frame clones and omits some. The table records approximately 60,000 clones, roughly 84% of them present only once. The data derive from a study of OX40 agonist ivuxolimab in advanced cancers. Study overall: The patients got ivuxolimab, which is an agonistic anti-OX40 (CD134) antibody. Those treated in dose escalation had hepatocellular carcinoma, melanoma, renal cell cancer or head and neck cancer. Averaging around 60 years in age, with a range of about 23 to 79, the cohort was approximately 83% male.

The V gene lost 3 bases and the J gene lost 6 bases, with 13 bases spanning the gap. This CDR3 comprises 15 residues. The germline CDR1 and CDR2 sequences are SGHNT and YYREEE (reference sequence). Researchers took blood at baseline, on cycle 4 day 1, and on cycle 7 day 1. V is TRBV5-4 and J is TRBJ1-6; D is possibly TRBD1 (6 bases). The sequence was collected from an adult with an advanced solid tumor such as melanoma, head and neck, liver or kidney cancer. Sequences were derived from CD4+ or CD8+ T cells sorted from blood, sampled in a trial of the OX40 agonist ivuxolimab. CDR3 region: CASSSDGRGNSPLHF. The CDR3 region has the DNA TGTGCCAGCAGCTCCGACGGCAGGGGTAATTCACCCCTCCACTTT.